The source of this TCR beta chain is a study of radiotherapy plus CTLA-4 blockade in lung cancer. At the level of the study: Among all patients, roughly 17% showed objective responses, while 30% to 35% had disease control.

Points from the study as a whole: Expansion in blood of tumor-derived TCR clones was seen after radiotherapy plus ipilimumab. The best prediction of response reportedly came from early blood T cell clone dynamics, with interferon-beta.

Ipilimumab-mediated CTLA-4 blockade plus focal radiation was given to patients having chemo-refractory metastatic non-small-cell lung cancer. Clones were sequenced by immunoSEQ multiplex PCR, and TCRdb holds only the in-frame ones, with some missing. The repertoire includes about 97,000 clones, 60% to 75% of them detected once, and around 2.8% sits in the top ten. Comments on this clone: Antigen specificity is unknown.

The CDR3 covers 17 residues. Trimming removed 4 bases at V and 4 bases at J, with 22 bases between. The specimen was peripheral blood, collected from a patient treated with radiotherapy plus ipilimumab. The sequence derives from a human donor with non-small cell lung cancer who had a partial response to radiotherapy plus ipilimumab. Some clones in this sample may be carry-over from other donors' samples. J is TRBJ1-2 and V is TRBV23-1; no clear D. TRBV23-1 is an ORF, and what it does is uncertain. CDR3 in amino acids: CASSPQKETSAVYGYTF. DNA for the CDR3: TGCGCCAGCAGTCCCCAGAAAGAGACTTCTGCTGTCTATGGCTACACCTTC.